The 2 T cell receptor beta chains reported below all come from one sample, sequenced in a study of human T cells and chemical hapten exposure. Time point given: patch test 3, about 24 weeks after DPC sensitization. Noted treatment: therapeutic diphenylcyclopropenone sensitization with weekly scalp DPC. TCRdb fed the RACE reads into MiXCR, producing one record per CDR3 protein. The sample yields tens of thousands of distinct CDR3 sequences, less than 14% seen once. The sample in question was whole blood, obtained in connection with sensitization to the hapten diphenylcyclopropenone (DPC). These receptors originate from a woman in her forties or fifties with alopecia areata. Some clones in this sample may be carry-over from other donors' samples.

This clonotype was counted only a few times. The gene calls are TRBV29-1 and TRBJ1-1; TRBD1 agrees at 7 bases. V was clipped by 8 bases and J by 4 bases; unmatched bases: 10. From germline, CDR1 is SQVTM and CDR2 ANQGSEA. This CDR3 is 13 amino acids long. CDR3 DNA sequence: TGCAGCTGGGGGAGGACAGGCACCACTGAAGCTTTCTTT. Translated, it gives CSWGRTGTTEAFF. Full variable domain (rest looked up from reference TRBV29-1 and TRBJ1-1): SAVISQKPSRDICQRGTSLTIQCQVDSQVTMMFWYRQQPGQSLTLIATANQGSEATYESGFVIDKFPISRPNLTFSTLTVSNMSPEDSSIYLCSWGRTGTTEAFFGQGTRLTVV.

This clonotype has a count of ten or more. In DNA, the CDR3 is TGTGCCAGCAGTTACGGGCGGGGGCAAGAGACCCAGTACTTC. It codes for CASSYGRGQETQYF. The rearrangement uses TRBV6-5 and TRBJ2-5; 7 nucleotides agree with TRBD2. Per the germline V gene, CDR1 is MNHEY and CDR2 is SVGAGI. The CDR3 sequence is 14 residues long. J was trimmed by 2 bases and V by 2 bases; bases with no gene match: 2.